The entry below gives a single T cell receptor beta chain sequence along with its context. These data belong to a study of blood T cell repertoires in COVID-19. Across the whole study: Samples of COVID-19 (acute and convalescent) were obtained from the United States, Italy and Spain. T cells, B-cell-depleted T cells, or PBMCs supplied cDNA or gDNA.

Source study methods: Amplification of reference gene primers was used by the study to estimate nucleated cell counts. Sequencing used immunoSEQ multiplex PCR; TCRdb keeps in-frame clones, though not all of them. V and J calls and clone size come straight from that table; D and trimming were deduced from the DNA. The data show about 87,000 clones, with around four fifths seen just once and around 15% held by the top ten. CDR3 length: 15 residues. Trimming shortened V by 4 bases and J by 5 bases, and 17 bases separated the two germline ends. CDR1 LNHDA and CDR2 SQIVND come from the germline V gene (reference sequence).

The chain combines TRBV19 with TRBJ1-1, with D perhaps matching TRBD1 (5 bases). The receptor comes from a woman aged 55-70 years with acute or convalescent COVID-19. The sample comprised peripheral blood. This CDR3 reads CASSTVGGARTEAFF. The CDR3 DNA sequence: TGTGCCAGTAGTACCGTGGGAGGGGCAAGGACTGAAGCTTTCTTT.